This TCR beta chain is from a study of OX40 agonist ivuxolimab in advanced cancers. The data were produced by immunoSEQ multiplex PCR, yet TCRdb's version contains in-frame clones alone and is incomplete. The data show tens of thousands of clones, around 87% seen once. CDR3 length: 16 amino acids. Trimming took off 0 bases at V and 4 bases at J, with 10 bases between the two ends. Germline assignment: CDR1 MNHEY and CDR2 SVGAGI. In regard to this clone: Antigen specificity is unknown.

General study results and limits: The study found that CD8+ T cells averaged more expanded clones than CD4+. With doses of 0.1 to 3.0 mg/kg, CD4+ and CD8+ blood T cells had undergone clonal expansion by week 6.

This clonotype was sampled from an adult with an advanced solid tumor such as melanoma, head and neck, liver or kidney cancer. The gene calls are TRBV6-5 and TRBJ1-6; D not certain. This specimen consisted of CD4+ or CD8+ T cells sorted from blood, obtained in a trial of the OX40 agonist ivuxolimab. The CDR3 region has the DNA TGTGCCAGCAGTTACTCGTTAGGGTTTTATAATTCACCCCTCCACTTT. It is translated as CASSYSLGFYNSPLHF.